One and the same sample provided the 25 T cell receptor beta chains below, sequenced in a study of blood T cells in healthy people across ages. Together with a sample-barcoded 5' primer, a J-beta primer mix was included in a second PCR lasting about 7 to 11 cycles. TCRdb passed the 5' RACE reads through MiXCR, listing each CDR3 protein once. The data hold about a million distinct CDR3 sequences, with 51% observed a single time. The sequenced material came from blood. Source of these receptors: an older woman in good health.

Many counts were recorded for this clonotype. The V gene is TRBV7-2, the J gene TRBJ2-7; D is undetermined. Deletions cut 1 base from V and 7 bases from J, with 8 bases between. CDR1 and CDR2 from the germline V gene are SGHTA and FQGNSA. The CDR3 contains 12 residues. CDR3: CASSLVGREQYF. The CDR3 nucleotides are TGTGCCAGCAGCTTAGTCGGGCGGGAGCAGTACTTC.

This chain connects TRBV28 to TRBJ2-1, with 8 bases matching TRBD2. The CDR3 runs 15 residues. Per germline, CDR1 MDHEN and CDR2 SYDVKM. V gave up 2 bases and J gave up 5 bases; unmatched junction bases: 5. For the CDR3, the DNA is TGTGCCAGCAGTTTAACGGGAGGGCCCCACAATGAGCAGTTCTTC. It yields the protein CASSLTGGPHNEQFF. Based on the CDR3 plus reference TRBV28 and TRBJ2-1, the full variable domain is DVKVTQSSRYLVKRTGEKVFLECVQDMDHENMFWYRQDPGLGLRLIYFSYDVKMKEKGDIPEGYSVSREKKERFSLILESASTNQTSMYLCASSLTGGPHNEQFFGPGTRLTVL.

The CDR3 bases are TGTGCCAGCAGTTTCCGCGGGAGGTCGTCAGATACGCAGTATTTT. Translated, it gives CASSFRGRSSDTQYF. The chain recombines TRBV27 with TRBJ2-3, with 8 bases identical to TRBD2. CDR1 MNHEY and CDR2 SMNVEV come from the germline V gene (reference sequence). CDR3 length: 15 amino acids. V lost 3 bases, J lost 4 bases, and 6 bases stayed unmatched.

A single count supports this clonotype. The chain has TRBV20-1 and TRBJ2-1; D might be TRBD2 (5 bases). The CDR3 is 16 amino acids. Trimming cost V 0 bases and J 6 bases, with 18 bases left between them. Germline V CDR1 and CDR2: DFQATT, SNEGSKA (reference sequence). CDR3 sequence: CSARDHGVLGSNEQFF. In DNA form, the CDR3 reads TGCAGTGCTAGAGATCACGGCGTCCTTGGGAGCAATGAGCAGTTCTTC.

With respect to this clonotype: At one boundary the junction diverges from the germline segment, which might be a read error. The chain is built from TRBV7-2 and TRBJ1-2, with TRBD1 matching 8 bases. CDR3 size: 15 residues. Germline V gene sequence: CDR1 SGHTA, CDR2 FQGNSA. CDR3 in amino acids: CASRLSAGGSYGYTF. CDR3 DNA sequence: TGTGCCAGCCGCTTAAGCGCAGGGGGCTCCTATGGCTACACCTTC. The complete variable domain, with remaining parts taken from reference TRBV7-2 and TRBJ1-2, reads GAGVSQSPSNKVTEKGKDVELRCDPISGHTALYWYRQSLGQGLEFLIYFQGNSAPDKSGLPSDRFSAERTGGSVSTLTIQRTQQEDSAVYLCASRLSAGGSYGYTFGSGTRLTVV.

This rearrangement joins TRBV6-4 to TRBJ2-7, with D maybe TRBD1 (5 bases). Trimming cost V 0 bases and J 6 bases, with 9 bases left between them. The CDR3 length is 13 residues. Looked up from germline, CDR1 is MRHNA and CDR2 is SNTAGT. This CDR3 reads CASSDSSQGEQYF. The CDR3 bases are TGTGCCAGCAGTGACTCCTCCCAGGGCGAGCAGTACTTC.

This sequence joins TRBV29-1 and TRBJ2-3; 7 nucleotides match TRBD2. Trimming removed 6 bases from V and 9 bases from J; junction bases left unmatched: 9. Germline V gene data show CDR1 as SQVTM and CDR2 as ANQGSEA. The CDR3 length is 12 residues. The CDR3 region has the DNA TGCAGCGTAGGACTAGTTGGAGGAACGCAGTATTTT. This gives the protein CSVGLVGGTQYF.

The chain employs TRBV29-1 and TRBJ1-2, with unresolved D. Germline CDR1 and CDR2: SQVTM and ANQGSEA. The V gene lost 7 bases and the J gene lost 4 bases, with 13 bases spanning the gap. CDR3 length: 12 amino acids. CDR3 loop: CSEKGSGYGYTF. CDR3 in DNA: TGCAGCGAAAAAGGGAGCGGCTATGGCTACACCTTC.

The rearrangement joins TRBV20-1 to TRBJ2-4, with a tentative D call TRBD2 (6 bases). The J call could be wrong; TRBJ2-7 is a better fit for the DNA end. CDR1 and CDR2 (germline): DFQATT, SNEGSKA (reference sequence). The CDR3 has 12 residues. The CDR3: CSAPGEGHEQYF. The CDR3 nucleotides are TGCAGTGCTCCGGGGGAAGGGCACGAGCAGTACTTC.

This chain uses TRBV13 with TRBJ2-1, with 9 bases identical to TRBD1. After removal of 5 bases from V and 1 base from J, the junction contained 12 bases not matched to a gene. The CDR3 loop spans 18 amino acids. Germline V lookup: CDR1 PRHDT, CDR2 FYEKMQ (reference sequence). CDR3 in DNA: TGTGCCAGCAGCCAAAGGGGTCGAGGGACAGGGTCCTACAATGAGCAGTTCTTC. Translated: CASSQRGRGTGSYNEQFF. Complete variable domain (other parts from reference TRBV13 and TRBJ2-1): AAGVIQSPRHLIKEKRETATLKCYPIPRHDTVYWYQQGPGQDPQFLISFYEKMQSDKGSIPDRFSAQQFSDYHSELNMSSLELGDSALYFCASSQRGRGTGSYNEQFFGPGTRLTVL.

The CDR3 reads CATSRNHRETQYF. CDR3 sequence (DNA): TGTGCCACCAGCAGAAACCACCGGGAGACCCAGTACTTC. The chain joins TRBV15 to TRBJ2-7; D ambiguous. The J call may not be correct, given that the DNA end is closer to TRBJ2-5. The CDR3 consists of 13 residues. Germline V gene lookup returns CDR1 LNHNV and CDR2 YYDKDF (reference sequence).

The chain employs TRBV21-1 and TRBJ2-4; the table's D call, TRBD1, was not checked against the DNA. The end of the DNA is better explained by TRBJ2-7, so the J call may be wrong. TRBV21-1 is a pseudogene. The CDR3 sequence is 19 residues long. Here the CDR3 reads CASSKEVHPGLRTLYEQYF. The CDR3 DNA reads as TGTGCCAGCAGCAAAGAGGTTCATCCGGGGCTCCGAACCCTCTACGAGCAGTACTTC.

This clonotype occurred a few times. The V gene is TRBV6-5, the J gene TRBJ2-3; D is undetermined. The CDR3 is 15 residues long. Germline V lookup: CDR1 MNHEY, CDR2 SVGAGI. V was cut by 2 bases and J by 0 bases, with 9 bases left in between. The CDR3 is CASSYRSSSTDTQYF. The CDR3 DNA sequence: TGTGCCAGCAGTTACCGGAGCTCTAGCACAGATACGCAGTATTTT.

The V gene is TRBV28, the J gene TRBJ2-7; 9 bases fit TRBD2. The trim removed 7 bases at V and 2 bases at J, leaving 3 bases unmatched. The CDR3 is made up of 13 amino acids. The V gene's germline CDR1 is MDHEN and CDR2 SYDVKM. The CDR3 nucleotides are TGTGCCAGCACCGCGGGGGGGGCCTACGAGCAGTACTTC. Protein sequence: CASTAGGAYEQYF.

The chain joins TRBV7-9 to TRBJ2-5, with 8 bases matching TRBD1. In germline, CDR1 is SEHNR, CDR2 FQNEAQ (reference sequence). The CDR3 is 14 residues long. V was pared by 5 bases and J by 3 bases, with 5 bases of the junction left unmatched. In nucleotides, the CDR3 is TGTGCCAGCAGCACGGGACAGGCTGAAGAGACCCAGTACTTC. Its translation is CASSTGQAEETQYF. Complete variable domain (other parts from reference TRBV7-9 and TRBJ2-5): DTGVSQNPRHKITKRGQNVTFRCDPISEHNRLYWYRQTLGQGPEFLTYFQNEAQLEKSRLLSDRFSAERPKGSFSTLEIQRTEQGDSAMYLCASSTGQAEETQYFGPGTRLLVL.

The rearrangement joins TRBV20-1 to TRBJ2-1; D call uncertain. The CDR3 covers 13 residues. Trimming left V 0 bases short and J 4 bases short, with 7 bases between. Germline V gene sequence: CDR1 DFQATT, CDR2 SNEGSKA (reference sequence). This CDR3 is CSARDQGYNEQFF. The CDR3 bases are TGCAGTGCTAGAGATCAAGGTTACAATGAGCAGTTCTTC.

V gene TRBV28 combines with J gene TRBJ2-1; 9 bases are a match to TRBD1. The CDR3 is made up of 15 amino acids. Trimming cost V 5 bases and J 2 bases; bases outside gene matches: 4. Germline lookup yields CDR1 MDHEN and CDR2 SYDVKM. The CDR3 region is CASSPWDRAYNEQFF. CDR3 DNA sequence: TGTGCCAGCAGTCCATGGGACAGGGCCTACAATGAGCAGTTCTTC.

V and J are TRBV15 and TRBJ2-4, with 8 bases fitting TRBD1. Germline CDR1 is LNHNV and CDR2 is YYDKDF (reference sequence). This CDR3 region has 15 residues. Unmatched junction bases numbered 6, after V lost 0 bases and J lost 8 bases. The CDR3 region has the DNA TGTGCCACCAGCAGAGATGGACAGGGTCAAGACATTCAGTACTTC. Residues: CATSRDGQGQDIQYF. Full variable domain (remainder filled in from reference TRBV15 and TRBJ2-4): DAMVIQNPRYQVTQFGKPVTLSCSQTLNHNVMYWYQQKSSQAPKLLFHYYDKDFNNEADTPDNFQSRRPNTSFCFLDIRSPGLGDTAMYLCATSRDGQGQDIQYFGAGTRLSVL.

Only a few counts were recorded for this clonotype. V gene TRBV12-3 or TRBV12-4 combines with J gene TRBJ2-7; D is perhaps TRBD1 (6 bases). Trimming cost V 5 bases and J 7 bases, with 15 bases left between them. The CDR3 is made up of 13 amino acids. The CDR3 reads CASSPTGIREQYF. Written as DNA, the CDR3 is TGTGCCAGCAGTCCAACAGGGATTCGGGAGCAGTACTTC.

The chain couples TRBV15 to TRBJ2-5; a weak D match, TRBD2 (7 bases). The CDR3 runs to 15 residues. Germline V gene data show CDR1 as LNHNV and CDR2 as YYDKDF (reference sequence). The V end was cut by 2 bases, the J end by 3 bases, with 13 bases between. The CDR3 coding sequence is TGTGCCACCAGCAGATCTTCGGGGGGCGAAGAGACCCAGTACTTC. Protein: CATSRSSGGEETQYF.

The CDR3 here is CASSGDGFSGANVLTF. The CDR3 DNA follows: TGTGCCAGCAGCGGGGACGGATTCTCTGGGGCCAACGTCCTGACTTTC. The rearrangement joins TRBV5-6 to TRBJ2-6, with D possibly being TRBD1 or TRBD2 (5 bases each). Germline V gene lookup returns CDR1 SGHDT and CDR2 YYEEEE. Trimming took 4 bases from V and 0 from J, leaving 11 bases between them. CDR3 length equals 16 residues.

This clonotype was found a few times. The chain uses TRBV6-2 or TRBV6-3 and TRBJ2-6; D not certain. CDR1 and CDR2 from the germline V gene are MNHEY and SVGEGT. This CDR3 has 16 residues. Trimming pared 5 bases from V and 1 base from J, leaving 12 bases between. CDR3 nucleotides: TGTGCCAGCAGTAAAAGACCGTCATCTGGGGCCAACGTCCTGACTTTC. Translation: CASSKRPSSGANVLTF.

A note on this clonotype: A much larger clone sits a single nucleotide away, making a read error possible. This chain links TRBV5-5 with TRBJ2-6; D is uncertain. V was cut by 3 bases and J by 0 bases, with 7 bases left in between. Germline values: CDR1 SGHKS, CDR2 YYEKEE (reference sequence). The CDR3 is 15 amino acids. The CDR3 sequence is CASSWADSGANVLTF. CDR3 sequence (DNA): TGTGCCAGCAGCTGGGCCGACTCTGGGGCCAACGTCCTGACTTTC.

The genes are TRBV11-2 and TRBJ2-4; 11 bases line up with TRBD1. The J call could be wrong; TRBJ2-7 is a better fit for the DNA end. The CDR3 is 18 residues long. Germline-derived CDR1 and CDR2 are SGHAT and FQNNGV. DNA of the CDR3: TGTGCCAGCAGCTTCTCTTTAATCGGGACAGGGGGTTTTGACGAGCAGTACTTC. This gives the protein CASSFSLIGTGGFDEQYF.

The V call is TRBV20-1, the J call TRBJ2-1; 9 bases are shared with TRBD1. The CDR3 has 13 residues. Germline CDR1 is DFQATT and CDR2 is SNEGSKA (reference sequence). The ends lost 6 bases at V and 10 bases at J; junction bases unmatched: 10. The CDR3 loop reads CSATGTGYHEQFF. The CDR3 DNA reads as TGCAGTGCCACCGGGACAGGGTACCACGAGCAGTTCTTC.